This T cell receptor beta chain originates from a study of shared clonotypes between healthy human individuals. Only in-frame clones appear in the TCRdb table, and some are missing; sequencing was by immunoSEQ multiplex PCR. This table has 950,000 to 1,100,000 clones, roughly 70% appearing once. The germline V and J ends were trimmed by 0 bases and 5 bases, with 10 bases remaining between them. The CDR3 spans 14 residues. From germline, CDR1 is PRHDT and CDR2 FYEKMQ (reference sequence). The chain links TRBV13 to TRBJ1-1; no clear D. This receptor was identified in a man younger than 35 in good health. Sequenced material: memory CD4+ T cells sorted from blood. Subset of the sample: CD45RA-negative fraction. The CDR3 nucleotides read TGTGCCAGCAGCTTAGGCCTGGCCAGGACTGAAGCTTTCTTT. This sequence encodes CASSLGLARTEAFF. Full variable domain (missing parts from reference TRBV13 and TRBJ1-1): AAGVIQSPRHLIKEKRETATLKCYPIPRHDTVYWYQQGPGQDPQFLISFYEKMQSDKGSIPDRFSAQQFSDYHSELNMSSLELGDSALYFCASSLGLARTEAFFGQGTRLTVV.